This T cell receptor (beta chain) derives from a study of T cells in localized non-small cell lung cancer. Points on this clone: The target antigen is unknown.

The CDR3 extends over 13 amino acids. The V and J ends lost 2 bases and 9 bases respectively, with 13 bases between them. Germline CDR1 and CDR2: SGHVS and FNYEAQ. Study conclusions and caveats: There was higher T cell clonality in uninvolved adjacent lung than in tumor, and it was highest there. Adjacent lung had a median around 60 of the 100 largest tumor clones.

The assay was immunoSEQ multiplex PCR, and TCRdb's table has in-frame clones only and misses some. This table has some 38,000 clones, 70% to 90% appearing once. Sequencing was performed on peripheral blood mononuclear cells, taken before any cancer treatment. The V gene is TRBV7-6, the J gene TRBJ1-1; no clear D. The clonotype originates from a male donor older than 55 with stage II lung adenocarcinoma. The CDR3 bases are TGTGCCAGCAGCTTAAACGGTCTTTCTCAAGCTTTCTTT. Its translation: CASSLNGLSQAFF.